This T cell receptor (beta chain) emerged from a study of T-cell reconstitution after alpha-beta-depleted transplantation in children. The sample holds a few counts of this clonotype. The CDR3 has 16 amino acids. Germline CDR1 and CDR2: SGHAT and FQNNGV. The V and J ends lost 3 bases and 5 bases respectively, with 19 bases between them. Researchers prepared the TCRbeta library using unique molecular identifiers, the study reports. TCRdb passed the PCR reads through MiXCR, listing each CDR3 protein once. Here the sample spans around 87,000 distinct CDR3 sequences, roughly 8.8% being singletons. The TCR sequence derives from a human donor who donated a stem cell graft to a child with congenital amegakaryocytic thrombocytopenia. The V and J genes are TRBV11-2 and TRBJ2-5, with D possibly called TRBD1 or TRBD2 (10 bases each). This material consisted of PBMCs from the stem cell graft donor, taken from the stem cell graft. The CDR3 spells CASSFSSGGQGETQYF. CDR3 in DNA: TGTGCCAGCAGCTTTTCTAGCGGGGGACAGGGGGAGACCCAGTACTTC.